This T cell receptor (beta chain) was identified in a study of CD4 and CD8 cells across lung adenocarcinoma regions. The CDR3 has 16 residues. Germline CDR1 is MNHNS and CDR2 is SASEGT. Donors had localized lung adenocarcinoma, a non-small cell lung cancer. MiXCR, run by TCRdb on the PCR reads, gives a single entry per CDR3 protein. Of approximately 7,000 distinct CDR3 sequences in the sample, under 55% were seen once. This chain connects TRBV6-1 to TRBJ2-1; possible D gene TRBD2, 7 bases. With the DNA end fitting TRBJ2-5 better, the J assignment may be wrong. This receptor was obtained from a female donor with lung adenocarcinoma. The CD4 and CD8 labels of this study may be unreliable. Material: CD8+ T cells from the center of a lung tumor. CDR3 sequence reads: CASGEPGGRGKETQYF. The CDR3 coding sequence is TGTGCCAGCGGGGAGCCCGGGGGGCGTGGCAAAGAGACCCAGTACTTC.